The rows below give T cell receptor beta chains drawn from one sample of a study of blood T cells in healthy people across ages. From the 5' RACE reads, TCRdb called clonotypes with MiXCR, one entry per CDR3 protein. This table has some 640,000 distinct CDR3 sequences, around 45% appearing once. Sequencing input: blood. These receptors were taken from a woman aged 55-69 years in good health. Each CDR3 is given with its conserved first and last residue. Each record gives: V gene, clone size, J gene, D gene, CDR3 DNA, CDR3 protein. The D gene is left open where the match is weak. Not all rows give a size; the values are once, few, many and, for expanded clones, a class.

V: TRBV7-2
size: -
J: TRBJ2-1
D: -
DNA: TGTGCCAGCAGCGAGGGACTTCTCAATGAGCAGTTCTTC
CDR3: CASSEGLLNEQFF

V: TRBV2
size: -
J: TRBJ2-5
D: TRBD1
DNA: TGTGCCAGCAACCGGGACAGGACGCAAGAGACCCAGTACTTC
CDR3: CASNRDRTQETQYF

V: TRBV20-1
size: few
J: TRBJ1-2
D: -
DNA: TGCAGTGCTATCAACAGGGAGTATGGCTACACCTTC
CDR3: CSAINREYGYTF

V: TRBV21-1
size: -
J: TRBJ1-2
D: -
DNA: TGTGCCAGCAGCCCTCGAACGTTCTATGGCTACACCTTC
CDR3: CASSPRTFYGYTF

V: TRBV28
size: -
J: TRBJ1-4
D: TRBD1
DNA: TGTGCCAGCAGTCCCTCGGGACAGGTTAATGAAAAACTGTTTTTT
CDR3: CASSPSGQVNEKLFF

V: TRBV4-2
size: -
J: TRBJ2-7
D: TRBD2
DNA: TGTGCCAGCAGCCAAGATCCCATTCCGGGACTAGCGGGATGGGAGACCCTGTACTTC
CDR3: CASSQDPIPGLAGWETLYF

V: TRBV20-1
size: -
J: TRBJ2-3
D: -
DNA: TGCAGTGCTAGAGATAGCAGTGGGGTAGATACGCAGTATTTT
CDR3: CSARDSSGVDTQYF

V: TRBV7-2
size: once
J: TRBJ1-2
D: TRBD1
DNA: TGTGCCAGCAGCTTAGGGGGACAGTTGAAGGGTGGCTACACCTTC
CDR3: CASSLGGQLKGGYTF

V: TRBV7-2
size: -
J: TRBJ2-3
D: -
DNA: TGTGCCAGCAGCCCAGGGGTGGGTGCGCAGTATTTT
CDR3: CASSPGVGAQYF

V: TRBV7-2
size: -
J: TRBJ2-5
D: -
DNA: TGTGCCAGCAGCCCGACTTGGGGAGAGACCCAGTACTTC
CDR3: CASSPTWGETQYF

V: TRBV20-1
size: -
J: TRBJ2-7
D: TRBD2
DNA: TGCAGTGCTAGCGAAGGCGGGAGGGCCTCCTACGAGCAGTACTTC
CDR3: CSASEGGRASYEQYF

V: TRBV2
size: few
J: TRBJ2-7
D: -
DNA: TGTGCCAGCAGTGTAGCGCTAGCCGTGCACGAGCAGTACTTC
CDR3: CASSVALAVHEQYF

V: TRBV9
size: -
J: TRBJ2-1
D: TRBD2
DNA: TGTGCCAGCAGCGTAGTCGCGGGAGGGCCCACCCTACAGTTCTTC
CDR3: CASSVVAGGPTLQFF

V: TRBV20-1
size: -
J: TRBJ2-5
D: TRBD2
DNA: TGCAGTTGCTCCCCCGGGACTAGAGAAGAGACCCAGTACTTC
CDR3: CSCSPGTREETQYF

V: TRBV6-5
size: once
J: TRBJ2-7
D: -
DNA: TGTGCCAGCAGTGCCCTCAGACACTCCTACGAGCAGTACTTC
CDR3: CASSALRHSYEQYF